This entry lists 26 T cell receptor beta chains sequenced from one sample in a study of T cells after yellow fever vaccination. Each CDR3 protein is one row after TCRdb ran MiXCR on the 5' RACE reads. Altogether about 430,000 distinct CDR3 sequences are present, around 19% being singletons, with the ten largest covering roughly 19%. The sample was PBMCs, taken before the yellow fever booster vaccination. The receptor source for this set is a man aged 18 to 30 who received the YFV17D yellow fever vaccine.

This clonotype appeared a few times. The chain has TRBV27 and TRBJ2-3; maybe TRBD2 (7 bases). V was clipped by 6 bases and J by 4 bases, with 20 bases between them. CDR1 and CDR2 (germline): MNHEY, SMNVEV (reference sequence). The CDR3 is 16 residues long. CDR3 region: CASSPFLGGGADTQYF. The DNA of the CDR3 is TGTGCCAGCAGCCCTTTTTTAGGGGGAGGGGCAGATACGCAGTATTTT.

This clonotype appeared a few times. The rearrangement uses TRBV20-1 and TRBJ2-5; D is undetermined. CDR3 length: 12 amino acids. Trimming stripped 6 bases from V and 5 bases from J, with 13 bases between. CDR1 DFQATT and CDR2 SNEGSKA come from the germline V gene (reference sequence). CDR3 in amino acids: CSAGPVLETQYF. CDR3 sequence (DNA): TGCAGTGCAGGACCAGTCCTGGAGACCCAGTACTTC.

This clonotype came up a few times. The J gene is TRBJ1-2, the V gene TRBV6-5; the match to TRBD1 covers 9 bases. There are 16 residues in the CDR3. Germline V gene sequence: CDR1 MNHEY, CDR2 SVGAGI. The V segment lost 0 bases and the J segment 7 bases; nucleotides outside the gene matches: 9. Written as DNA, the CDR3 is TGTGCCAGCAGTTACTCGGCCTTCGGGACAGGGTTTGGCTACACCTTC. It translates to CASSYSAFGTGFGYTF.

The V gene is TRBV3-1, the J gene TRBJ2-1, with 8 positions matching TRBD2. Germline CDR1 and CDR2: LGHDT and YNNKEL (reference sequence). After removal of 0 bases from V and 12 bases from J, the junction contained 10 bases not matched to a gene. This CDR3 has 15 amino acids. In DNA, the CDR3 is TGTGCCAGCAGCCAAGACCGGGGGGGCCAGGGATGGCAGTTCTTC. It encodes CASSQDRGGQGWQFF.

This clonotype was detected a few times. The genes are TRBV6-2 or TRBV6-3 and TRBJ2-2, with TRBD2 identical over 13 bases. The CDR3 runs to 16 residues. CDR1 and CDR2 from the germline V gene are MNHEY and SVGEGT. V lost 3 bases to trimming and J lost 4 bases; unmatched junction nucleotides: 2. The CDR3 DNA follows: TGTGCCAGCAGTTATCGGACTAGCGGGGGCACCGGGGAGCTGTTTTTT. It yields the protein CASSYRTSGGTGELFF.

This clonotype was picked up many times. The gene calls are TRBV6-2 or TRBV6-3 and TRBJ1-2; D unresolved. Germline-derived CDR1 and CDR2 are MNHEY and SVGEGT. The CDR3 consists of 14 residues. Trimming left V 7 bases short and J 2 bases short, with 14 bases between. CDR3 nucleotide sequence: TGTGCCAGCACCCCTTCCTCTGTAAACTATGGCTACACCTTC. It is translated as CASTPSSVNYGYTF.

This clonotype was counted between two and nine times. This chain uses TRBV20-1 with TRBJ2-7; the D gene is possibly TRBD1 (6 bases). Germline CDR1 and CDR2: DFQATT and SNEGSKA (reference sequence). CDR3 size: 16 residues. V lost 6 bases, J lost 0 bases, and 21 bases lay in between. This chain's CDR3 is CSAPAFQGTRSYEQYV. The CDR3 region has the DNA TGCAGTGCGCCCGCCTTCCAGGGGACCCGCTCCTACGAGCAGTACGTC.

The chain couples TRBV4-2 to TRBJ1-5, with D unclear. Germline V gene data show CDR1 as LGHNA and CDR2 as YNFKEQ. The CDR3 runs 15 residues. Trimming took 1 base from V and 5 from J, leaving 12 bases between them. The CDR3 reads CASSQVTDIHQPQHF. CDR3 sequence (DNA): TGTGCCAGCAGCCAAGTTACAGATATTCATCAGCCCCAGCATTTT.

The rearrangement joins TRBV12-5 to TRBJ2-5; D ambiguous. Germline V gene sequence: CDR1 LGHNT, CDR2 FRNRAP. The CDR3 spans 13 residues. The V gene lost 5 bases and the J gene lost 7 bases, with 14 bases spanning the gap. The CDR3 sequence: CASGGVGLPTQYF. The CDR3 DNA follows: TGTGCTAGTGGTGGGGTCGGTTTACCGACCCAGTACTTC.

This clonotype was seen a few times. This chain joins TRBV12-3 or TRBV12-4 and TRBJ2-3, with D possibly being TRBD1 (7 bases). Trimming pared 4 bases from V and 5 bases from J, leaving 13 bases between. There are 14 residues in the CDR3. CDR3 sequence reads: CASSSTQGGDTQYF. CDR3 bases: TGTGCCAGCAGTTCGACCCAGGGGGGAGATACGCAGTATTTT.

The V gene is TRBV6-6, the J gene TRBJ2-7; 10 bases fit TRBD2. Trimming removed 10 bases from V and 5 bases from J; junction bases left unmatched: 8. This CDR3 has 13 amino acids. Per the germline V gene, CDR1 is MNHNY and CDR2 is SVGAGI (reference sequence). For the CDR3, the DNA is TGTGCCACTGTAGCGGGGGGTTTTGACGAGCAGTACTTC. Its protein is CATVAGGFDEQYF.

The chain joins TRBV29-1 to TRBJ2-4; 9 bases agree with TRBD1. This CDR3 has 17 amino acids. Germline V gene data show CDR1 as SQVTM and CDR2 as ANQGSEA. With V trimmed by 3 bases and J by 1 base, 10 bases remained unmatched. CDR3 loop: CSVDGTGSDEAKNIQYF. CDR3 coding DNA: TGCAGCGTTGATGGGACAGGGTCCGACGAGGCCAAAAACATTCAGTACTTC.

CDR3 nucleotide sequence: TGTGCCATCAGCCCGCAGACTAATGAGCAGTTCTTC. It yields the protein CAISPQTNEQFF. This chain joins TRBV10-3 and TRBJ2-1; D remains unclear. V lost 6 bases, J lost 7 bases, and 10 bases lay in between. The CDR3 covers 12 residues. The germline V gene encodes CDR1 ENHRY and CDR2 SYGVKD.

The chain joins TRBV19 to TRBJ1-5, with 8 bases aligning to TRBD1. CDR3 size: 16 residues. The germline V gene has CDR1 LNHDA and CDR2 SQIVND (reference sequence). After removal of 7 bases from V and 1 base from J, the junction contained 9 bases not matched to a gene. DNA for the CDR3: TGTGCCAGTACCACCGGACAGGGACAAAGCAATCAGCCCCAGCATTTT. Translating it yields CASTTGQGQSNQPQHF.

CDR3 in DNA: TGTGCCAGCAGCCACACCGGATACAATGAGCAGTTCTTC. It codes for CASSHTGYNEQFF. This sequence joins TRBV6-2 or TRBV6-3 and TRBJ2-1, with no clear D. Germline CDR1 reads MNHEY; CDR2 reads SVGEGT. Trimming left V 6 bases short and J 4 bases short, with 10 bases between. The CDR3 length is 13 residues.

This clonotype was found once. DNA of the CDR3: TGCAGTGCCCGGTTGGGGGCGAGTGATGAAAAACTGTTTTTT. Its translation: CSARLGASDEKLFF. This chain uses TRBV20-1 with TRBJ1-4; TRBD1 might be the D (6 bases). Germline CDR1 reads DFQATT; CDR2 reads SNEGSKA (reference sequence). The V and J ends lost 6 bases and 6 bases respectively, with 17 bases between them. There are 14 residues in the CDR3.

Turning to this clonotype: One end of the junction fails to match germline, which may point to a read error. V usage is TRBV5-1 and J usage is TRBJ2-1; D possibly corresponds to TRBD1 (7 bases). Germline assignment: CDR1 SGHRS and CDR2 YFSETQ. The CDR3 extends over 15 amino acids. The CDR3 nucleotides are TGCGCCAGCAGCCCCCAGGGGGGTCAGTACAATGAGCAGCTCTTC. Translated, it gives CASSPQGGQYNEQLF.

This clonotype has ten or more counts. This chain links TRBV7-9 with TRBJ2-1; maybe TRBD1 (5 bases). This CDR3 spans 16 amino acids. V lost 5 bases to trimming and J lost 0 bases, with 14 bases between them. Per the germline V gene, CDR1 is SEHNR and CDR2 is FQNEAQ (reference sequence). The CDR3 spells CASSPPVTVSYNEQFF. CDR3 DNA sequence: TGTGCCAGCAGCCCTCCTGTGACAGTCTCCTACAATGAGCAGTTCTTC.

This clonotype was seen ten or more times. This chain uses TRBV12-3 or TRBV12-4 with TRBJ2-7; D could derive from TRBD1 or TRBD2 (5 bases each). Trimming took 3 bases from V and 1 from J, leaving 10 bases between them. The CDR3 has 14 amino acids. CDR3 nucleotides: TGTGCCAGCAGTTTGTCGGGACCTTCCTACGAGCAGTACTTC. This sequence encodes CASSLSGPSYEQYF.

The chain uses TRBV12-3 or TRBV12-4 and TRBJ2-2; D unresolved. V was clipped by 5 bases and J by 6 bases, with 10 bases between them. The CDR3 consists of 13 residues. The CDR3 protein is CASSPRGAGELFF. The CDR3 region has the DNA TGTGCCAGCAGTCCCCGTGGGGCCGGGGAGCTGTTTTTT.

In its sample, this clonotype was seen many times. This chain links TRBV4-1 with TRBJ2-6; D remains unclear. Trimming took off 1 base at V and 1 base at J, with 5 bases between the two ends. Germline CDR1 and CDR2: MGHRA and YSYEKL. The CDR3 has 15 amino acids. For the CDR3, the DNA is TGCGCCAGCAGCCAAGTGTTGTCTGGGGCCAACGTCCTGACTTTC. This translates into CASSQVLSGANVLTF.

This clonotype was counted a few times. V is TRBV7-6 and J is TRBJ2-5; 9 bases match TRBD1. The CDR3 contains 16 residues. CDR1 is SGHVS and CDR2 is FNYEAQ in the germline V gene. The V segment lost 5 bases and the J segment 5 bases; nucleotides outside the gene matches: 12. CDR3 protein: CASSGETGGPAETQYF. The CDR3 region has the DNA TGTGCCAGCAGCGGTGAGACAGGGGGTCCGGCGGAGACCCAGTACTTC.

This clonotype was recorded at least ten times. V is TRBV24-1 and J is TRBJ2-1; D is possibly TRBD1 or TRBD2 (5 bases each). V lost 6 bases, J lost 10 bases, and 18 bases lay in between. The CDR3 runs to 14 residues. CDR1 is KGHDR and CDR2 is SFDVKD in the germline V gene. This CDR3 is CATSTGTNSREQFF. The CDR3 DNA sequence: TGTGCCACCAGTACCGGGACCAACTCGCGGGAGCAGTTCTTC.

This clonotype has a handful of counts. This chain uses TRBV9 with TRBJ2-7; no firm D call. The CDR3 sequence is 14 residues long. With 0 bases removed from V and 3 bases from J, the gap between germline ends came to 10 bases. Germline V gene data show CDR1 as SGDLS and CDR2 as YYNGEE. The CDR3 sequence: CASSVGNPGYEQYF. In DNA, the CDR3 is TGTGCCAGCAGCGTAGGGAATCCCGGCTACGAGCAGTACTTC.

The CDR3 here is CASSYDTGVNTGELFF. The CDR3 DNA reads TGTGCCAGCAGCTACGACACAGGGGTAAACACCGGGGAGCTGTTTTTT. The chain joins TRBV6-5 to TRBJ2-2; 7 nucleotides line up with TRBD1. Germline values: CDR1 MNHEY, CDR2 SVGAGI. V gave up 6 bases and J gave up 2 bases; unmatched junction bases: 9. The CDR3 consists of 16 residues.

The V call is TRBV12-3 or TRBV12-4, the J call TRBJ1-6; D is unresolved. The V gene lost 4 bases and the J gene lost 7 bases, with 8 bases spanning the gap. The CDR3 is made up of 13 amino acids. CDR3 in DNA: TGTGCCAGCAGTTCGGCGGCAAATTCACCCCTCCACTTT. Amino acid sequence: CASSSAANSPLHF.